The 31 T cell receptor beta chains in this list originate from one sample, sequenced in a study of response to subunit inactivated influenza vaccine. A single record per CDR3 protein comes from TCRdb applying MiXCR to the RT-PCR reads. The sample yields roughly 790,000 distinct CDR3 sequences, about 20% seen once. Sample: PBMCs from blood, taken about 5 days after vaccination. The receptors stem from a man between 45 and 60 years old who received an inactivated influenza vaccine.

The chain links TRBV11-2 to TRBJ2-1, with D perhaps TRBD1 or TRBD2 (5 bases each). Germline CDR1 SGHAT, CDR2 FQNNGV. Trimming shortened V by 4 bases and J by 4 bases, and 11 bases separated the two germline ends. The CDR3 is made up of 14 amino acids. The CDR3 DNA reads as TGTGCCAGCAGCTCCGGGGCTCCGTACAATGAGCAGTTCTTC. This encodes CASSSGAPYNEQFF.

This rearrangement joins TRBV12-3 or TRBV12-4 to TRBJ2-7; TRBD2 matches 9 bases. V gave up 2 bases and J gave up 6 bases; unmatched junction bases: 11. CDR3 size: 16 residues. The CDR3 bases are TGTGCCAGCAGTTTATCCGGTGGGGGGACTAGCTTCGAGCAGTACTTC. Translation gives CASSLSGGGTSFEQYF.

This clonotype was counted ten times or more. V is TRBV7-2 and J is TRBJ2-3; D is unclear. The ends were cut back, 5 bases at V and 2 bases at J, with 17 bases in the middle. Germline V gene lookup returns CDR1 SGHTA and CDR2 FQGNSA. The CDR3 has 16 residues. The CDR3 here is CASSEAWRRNTDTQYF. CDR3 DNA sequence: TGTGCCAGCAGCGAGGCCTGGCGGAGAAACACAGATACGCAGTATTTT.

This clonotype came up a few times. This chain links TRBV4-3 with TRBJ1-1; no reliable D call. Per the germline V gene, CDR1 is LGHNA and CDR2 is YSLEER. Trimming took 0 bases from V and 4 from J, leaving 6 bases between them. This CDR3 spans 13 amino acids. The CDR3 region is CASSQDEGTEAFF. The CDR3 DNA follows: TGCGCCAGCAGCCAAGATGAGGGCACTGAAGCTTTCTTT.

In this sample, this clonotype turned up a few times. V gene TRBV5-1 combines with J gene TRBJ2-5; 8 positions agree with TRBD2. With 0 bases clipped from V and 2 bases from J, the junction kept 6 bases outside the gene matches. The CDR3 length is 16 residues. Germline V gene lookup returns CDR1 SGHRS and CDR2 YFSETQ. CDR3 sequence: CASSLGSSGLQETQYF. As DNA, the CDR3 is TGCGCCAGCAGCTTGGGTTCTAGCGGGTTACAAGAGACCCAGTACTTC.

This CDR3 reads CSAWDWDRGPEAFF. In DNA form, the CDR3 reads TGCAGTGCTTGGGACTGGGACAGGGGTCCTGAAGCTTTCTTT. The rearrangement joins TRBV20-1 to TRBJ1-1, with 10 positions matching TRBD1. V trimming: 5 bases; J trimming: 6 bases; junction bases outside the gene matches: 9. The CDR3 covers 14 residues. Germline values: CDR1 DFQATT, CDR2 SNEGSKA (reference sequence).

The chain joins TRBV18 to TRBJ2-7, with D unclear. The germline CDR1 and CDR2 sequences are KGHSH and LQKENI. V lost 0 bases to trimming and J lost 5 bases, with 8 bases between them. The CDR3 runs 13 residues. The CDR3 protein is CASSPPLIHEQYF. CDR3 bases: TGTGCCAGCTCACCACCCTTAATCCACGAGCAGTACTTC.

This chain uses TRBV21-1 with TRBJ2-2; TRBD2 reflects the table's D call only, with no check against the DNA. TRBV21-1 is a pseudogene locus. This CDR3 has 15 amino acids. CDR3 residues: CASSLDQRNTGELFF. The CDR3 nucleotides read TGTGCCAGCAGCCTAGACCAGCGGAACACCGGGGAGCTGTTTTTT.

The CDR3 spells CASSLAWPSGVSYEQYF. As DNA, the CDR3 is TGTGCCAGCAGCTTAGCTTGGCCTAGCGGGGTTTCCTACGAGCAGTACTTC. J is TRBJ2-7 and V is TRBV7-6, with TRBD2 matching 9 bases. This CDR3 contains 17 residues. Germline CDR1 and CDR2: SGHVS and FNYEAQ. V trimming: 0 bases; J trimming: 1 base; junction bases outside the gene matches: 7.

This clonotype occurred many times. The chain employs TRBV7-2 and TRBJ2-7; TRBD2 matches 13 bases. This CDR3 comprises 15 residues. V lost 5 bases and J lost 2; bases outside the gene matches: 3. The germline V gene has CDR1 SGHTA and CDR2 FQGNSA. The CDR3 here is CASSIGTSGTYEQYF. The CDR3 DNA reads TGTGCCAGCAGCATCGGGACTAGCGGGACCTACGAGCAGTACTTC.

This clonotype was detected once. CDR3 DNA sequence: TGTGCCAGCAGTTTGGCAGGCACGGGTGTCTATGGCTACACCTTC. Amino acid sequence: CASSLAGTGVYGYTF. V gene TRBV28 combines with J gene TRBJ1-2; the D is unclear. This CDR3 region has 15 residues. Trimming shortened V by 3 bases and J by 4 bases, and 15 bases separated the two germline ends. From germline, CDR1 is MDHEN and CDR2 SYDVKM.

In DNA, the CDR3 is TGTGCCATCAGTGATGCTGGGGCAGGAGATACGCAGTATTTT. This codes for CAISDAGAGDTQYF. V usage is TRBV10-3 and J usage is TRBJ2-3; possibly TRBD1 for D (5 bases). This CDR3 is built from 14 residues. The V end was cut by 3 bases, the J end by 5 bases, with 12 bases between. The V gene's germline CDR1 is ENHRY and CDR2 SYGVKD.

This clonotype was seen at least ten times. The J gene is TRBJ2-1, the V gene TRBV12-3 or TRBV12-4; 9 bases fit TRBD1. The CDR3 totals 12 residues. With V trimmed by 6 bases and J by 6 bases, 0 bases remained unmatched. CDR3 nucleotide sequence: TGTGCCAGCAGGGGACAGGGCAATGAGCAGTTCTTC. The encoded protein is CASRGQGNEQFF.

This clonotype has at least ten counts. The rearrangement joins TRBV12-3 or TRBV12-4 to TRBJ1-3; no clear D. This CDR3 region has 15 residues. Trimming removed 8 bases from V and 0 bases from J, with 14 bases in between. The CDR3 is CASSEHWSSGNTIYF. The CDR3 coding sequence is TGTGCCAGCTCAGAGCATTGGTCCTCTGGAAACACCATATATTTT.

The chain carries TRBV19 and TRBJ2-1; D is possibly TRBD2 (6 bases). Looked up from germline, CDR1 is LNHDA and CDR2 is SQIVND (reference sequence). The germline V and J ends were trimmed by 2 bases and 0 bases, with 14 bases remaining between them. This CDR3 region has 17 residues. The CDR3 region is CASSIISLALSYNEQFF. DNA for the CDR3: TGTGCCAGTAGTATAATTTCCCTAGCGCTCTCCTACAATGAGCAGTTCTTC. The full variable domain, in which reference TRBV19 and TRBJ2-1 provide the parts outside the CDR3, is DGGITQSPKYLFRKEGQNVTLSCEQNLNHDAMYWYRQDPGQGLRLIYYSQIVNDFQKGDIAEGYSVSREKKESFPLTVTSAQKNPTAFYLCASSIISLALSYNEQFFGPGTRLTVL.

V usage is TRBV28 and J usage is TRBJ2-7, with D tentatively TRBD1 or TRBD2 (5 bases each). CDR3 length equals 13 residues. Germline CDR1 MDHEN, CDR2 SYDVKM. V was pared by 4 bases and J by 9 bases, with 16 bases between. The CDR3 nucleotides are TGTGCCAGCAGTTCGGGGCAGGGCAGGGTGCAGTACTTC. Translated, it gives CASSSGQGRVQYF. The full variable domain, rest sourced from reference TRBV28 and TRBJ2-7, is DVKVTQSSRYLVKRTGEKVFLECVQDMDHENMFWYRQDPGLGLRLIYFSYDVKMKEKGDIPEGYSVSREKKERFSLILESASTNQTSMYLCASSSGQGRVQYFGPGTRLTVT.

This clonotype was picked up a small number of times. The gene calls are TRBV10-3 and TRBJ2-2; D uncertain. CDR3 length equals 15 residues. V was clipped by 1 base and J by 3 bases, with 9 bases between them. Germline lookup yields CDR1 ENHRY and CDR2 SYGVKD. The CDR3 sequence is CAISEFQRDTGELFF. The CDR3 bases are TGTGCCATCAGTGAGTTTCAGCGTGACACCGGGGAGCTGTTTTTT.

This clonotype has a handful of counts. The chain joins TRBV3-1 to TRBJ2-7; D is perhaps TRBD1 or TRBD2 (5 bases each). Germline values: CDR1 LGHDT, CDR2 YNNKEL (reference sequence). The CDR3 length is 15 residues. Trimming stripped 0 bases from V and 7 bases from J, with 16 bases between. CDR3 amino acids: CASSQDWGIKGEQYF. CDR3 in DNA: TGTGCCAGCAGCCAAGACTGGGGGATCAAGGGGGAGCAGTACTTC.

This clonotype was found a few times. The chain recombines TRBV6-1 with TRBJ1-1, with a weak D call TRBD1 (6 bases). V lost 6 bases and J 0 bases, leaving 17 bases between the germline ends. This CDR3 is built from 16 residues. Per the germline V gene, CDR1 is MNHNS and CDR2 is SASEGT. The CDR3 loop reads CASRPIQGHMNTEAFF. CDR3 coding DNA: TGTGCCAGCAGACCCATCCAGGGGCACATGAACACTGAAGCTTTCTTT.

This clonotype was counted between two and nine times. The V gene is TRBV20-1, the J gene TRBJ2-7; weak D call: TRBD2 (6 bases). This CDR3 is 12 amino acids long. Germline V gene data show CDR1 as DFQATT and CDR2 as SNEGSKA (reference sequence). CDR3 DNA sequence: TGCAGCCTCCCTCGTAAGCGGGACGAGCAGTACTTC. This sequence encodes CSLPRKRDEQYF.

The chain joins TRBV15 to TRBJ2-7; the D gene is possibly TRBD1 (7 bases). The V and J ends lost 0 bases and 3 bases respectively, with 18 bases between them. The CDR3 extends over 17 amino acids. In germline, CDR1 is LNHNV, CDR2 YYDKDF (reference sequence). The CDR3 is CATSRDGLGQDYYEQYF. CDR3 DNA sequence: TGTGCCACCAGCAGAGATGGATTAGGACAGGACTACTACGAGCAGTACTTC. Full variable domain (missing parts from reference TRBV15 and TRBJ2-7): DAMVIQNPRYQVTQFGKPVTLSCSQTLNHNVMYWYQQKSSQAPKLLFHYYDKDFNNEADTPDNFQSRRPNTSFCFLDIRSPGLGDTAMYLCATSRDGLGQDYYEQYFGPGTRLTVT.

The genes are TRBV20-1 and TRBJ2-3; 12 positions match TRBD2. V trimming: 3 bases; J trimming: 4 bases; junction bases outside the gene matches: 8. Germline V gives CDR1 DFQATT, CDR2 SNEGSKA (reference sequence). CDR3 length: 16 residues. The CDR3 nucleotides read TGCAGTGCTAGGAGACTAGCGGGAGTGTCTGCAGATACGCAGTATTTT. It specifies CSARRLAGVSADTQYF.

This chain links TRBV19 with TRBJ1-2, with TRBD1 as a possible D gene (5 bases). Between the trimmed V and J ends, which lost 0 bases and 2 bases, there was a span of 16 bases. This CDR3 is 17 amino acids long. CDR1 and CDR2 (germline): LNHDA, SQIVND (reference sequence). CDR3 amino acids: CASSIERTRRGNYGYTF. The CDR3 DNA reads TGTGCCAGTAGTATAGAGAGGACAAGGAGGGGAAACTATGGCTACACCTTC.

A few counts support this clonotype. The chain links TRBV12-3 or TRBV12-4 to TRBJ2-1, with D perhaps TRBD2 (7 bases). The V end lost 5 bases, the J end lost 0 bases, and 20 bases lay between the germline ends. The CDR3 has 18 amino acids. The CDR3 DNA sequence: TGTGCCAGCAGTCCGGGGGCGGGGGCTATCAGCTCCTACAATGAGCAGTTCTTC. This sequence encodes CASSPGAGAISSYNEQFF.

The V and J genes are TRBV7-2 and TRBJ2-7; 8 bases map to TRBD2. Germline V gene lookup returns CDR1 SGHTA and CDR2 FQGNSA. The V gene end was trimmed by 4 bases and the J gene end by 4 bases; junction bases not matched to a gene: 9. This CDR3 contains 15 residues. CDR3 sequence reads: CASSSAGLGPYEQYF. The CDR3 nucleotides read TGTGCCAGCAGCTCGGCGGGACTAGGCCCATACGAGCAGTACTTC.

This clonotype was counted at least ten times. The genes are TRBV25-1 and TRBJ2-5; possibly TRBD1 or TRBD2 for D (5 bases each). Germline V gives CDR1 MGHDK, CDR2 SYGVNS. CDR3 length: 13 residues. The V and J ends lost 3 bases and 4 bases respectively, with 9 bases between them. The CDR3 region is CASSDGGSETQYF. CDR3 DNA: TGTGCCAGCAGTGATGGGGGTTCAGAGACCCAGTACTTC.

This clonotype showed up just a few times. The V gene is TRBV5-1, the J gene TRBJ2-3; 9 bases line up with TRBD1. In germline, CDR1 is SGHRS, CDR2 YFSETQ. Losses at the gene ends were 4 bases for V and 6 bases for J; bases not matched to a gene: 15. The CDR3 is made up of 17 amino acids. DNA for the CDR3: TGCGCCAGCAGCCGCCAAATCTGGGACAGGGTAGAGGATACGCAGTATTTT. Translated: CASSRQIWDRVEDTQYF.

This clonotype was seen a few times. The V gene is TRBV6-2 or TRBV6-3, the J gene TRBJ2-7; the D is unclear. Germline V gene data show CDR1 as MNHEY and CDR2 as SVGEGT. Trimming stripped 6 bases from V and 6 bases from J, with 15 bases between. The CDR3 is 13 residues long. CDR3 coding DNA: TGTGCCAGCAGCGAACCTGCAGGTACCGAGCAGTACTTC. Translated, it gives CASSEPAGTEQYF.

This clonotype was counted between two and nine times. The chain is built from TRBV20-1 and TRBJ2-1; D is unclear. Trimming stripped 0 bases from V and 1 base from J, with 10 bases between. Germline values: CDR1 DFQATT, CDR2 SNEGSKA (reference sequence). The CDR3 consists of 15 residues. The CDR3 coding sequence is TGCAGTGCTAGAGATCTTCAAGTTTCCTACAATGAGCAGTTCTTC. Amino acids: CSARDLQVSYNEQFF.

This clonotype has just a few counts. CDR3 nucleotides: TGTGCCAGCAGCTCCGCAGGGGTCGCAAGCTCTGGGGCCAACGTCCTGACTTTC. It codes for CASSSAGVASSGANVLTF. This chain links TRBV5-4 with TRBJ2-6; a weak D match, TRBD1 (6 bases). CDR1 is SGHNT, CDR2 YYREEE, per germline (reference sequence). Trimming took off 3 bases at V and 0 bases at J, with 16 bases between the two ends. The CDR3 runs 18 residues.

The CDR3 bases are TGTGCCAGCAGCGTCCGACAGGCAAACACCGGGGAGCTGTTTTTT. It specifies CASSVRQANTGELFF. V usage is TRBV9 and J usage is TRBJ2-2; perhaps TRBD1 as D (6 bases). The CDR3 is 15 residues long. The V end lost 2 bases, the J end lost 2 bases, and 10 bases lay between the germline ends. Germline CDR1 and CDR2: SGDLS and YYNGEE. Filled out from reference TRBV9 and TRBJ2-2, the complete variable domain reads DSGVTQTPKHLITATGQRVTLRCSPRSGDLSVYWYQQSLDQGLQFLIQYYNGEERAKGNILERFSAQQFPDLHSELNLSSLELGDSALYFCASSVRQANTGELFFGEGSRLTVL.